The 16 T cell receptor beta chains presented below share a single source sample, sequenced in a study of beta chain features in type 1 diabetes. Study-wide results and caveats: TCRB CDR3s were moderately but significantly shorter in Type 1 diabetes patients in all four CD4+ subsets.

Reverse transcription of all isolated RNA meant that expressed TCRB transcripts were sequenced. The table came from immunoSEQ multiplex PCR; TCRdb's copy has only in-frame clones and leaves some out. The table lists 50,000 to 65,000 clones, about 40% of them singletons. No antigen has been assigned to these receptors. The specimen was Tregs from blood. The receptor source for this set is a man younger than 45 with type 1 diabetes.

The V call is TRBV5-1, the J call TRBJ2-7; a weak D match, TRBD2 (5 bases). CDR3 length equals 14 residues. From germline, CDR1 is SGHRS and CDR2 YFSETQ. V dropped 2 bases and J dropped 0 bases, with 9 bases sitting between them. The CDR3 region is CASSLTGLSYEQYF. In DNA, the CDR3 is TGCGCCAGCAGCTTAACCGGACTCTCCTACGAGCAGTACTTC. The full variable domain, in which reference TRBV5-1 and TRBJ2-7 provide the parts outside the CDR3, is KAGVTQTPRYLIKTRGQQVTLSCSPISGHRSVSWYQQTPGQGLQFLFEYFSETQRNKGNFPGRFSGRQFSNSRSEMNVSTLELGDSALYLCASSLTGLSYEQYFGPGTRLTVT.

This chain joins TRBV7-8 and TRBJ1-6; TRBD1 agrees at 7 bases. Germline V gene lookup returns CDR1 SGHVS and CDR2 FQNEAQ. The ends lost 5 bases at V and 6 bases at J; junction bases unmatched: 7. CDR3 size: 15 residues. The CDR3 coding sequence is TGTGCCAGCAGCCCCCGGACAGGAGCTAATTCACCCCTCCACTTT. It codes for CASSPRTGANSPLHF.

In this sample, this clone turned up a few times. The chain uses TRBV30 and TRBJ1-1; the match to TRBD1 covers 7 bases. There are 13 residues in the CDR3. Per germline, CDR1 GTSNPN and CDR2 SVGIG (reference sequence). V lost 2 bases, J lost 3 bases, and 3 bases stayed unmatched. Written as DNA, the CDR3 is TGTGCCTGGAGTACTACAGGGGACACTGAAGCTTTCTTT. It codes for CAWSTTGDTEAFF. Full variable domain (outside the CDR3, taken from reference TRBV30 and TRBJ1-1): SQTIHQWPATLVQPVGSPLSLECTVEGTSNPNLYWYRQAAGRGLQLLFYSVGIGQISSEVPQNLSASRPQDRQFILSSKKLLLSDSGFYLCAWSTTGDTEAFFGQGTRLTVV.

CDR3 in DNA: TGTGCCAGCAGCTTAGCCGGGAGCGGATACAATGAGCAGTTCTTC. It is translated as CASSLAGSGYNEQFF. The genes are TRBV7-6 and TRBJ2-1; a weak D match, TRBD2 (6 bases). V lost 0 bases and J 4 bases, leaving 10 bases between the germline ends. The CDR3 sequence is 15 residues long. The germline V gene has CDR1 SGHVS and CDR2 FNYEAQ.

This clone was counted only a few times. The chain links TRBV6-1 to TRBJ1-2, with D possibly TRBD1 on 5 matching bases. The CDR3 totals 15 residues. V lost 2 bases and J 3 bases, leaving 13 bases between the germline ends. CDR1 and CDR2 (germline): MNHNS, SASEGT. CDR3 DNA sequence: TGTGCCAGCAGTGAACAGGGAATCGTTTACTATGGCTACACCTTC. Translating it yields CASSEQGIVYYGYTF.

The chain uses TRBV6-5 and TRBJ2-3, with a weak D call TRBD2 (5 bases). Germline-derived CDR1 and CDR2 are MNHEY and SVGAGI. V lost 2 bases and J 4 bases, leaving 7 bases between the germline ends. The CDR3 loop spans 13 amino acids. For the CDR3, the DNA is TGTGCCAGCAGTTACGGACTCGCAGATACGCAGTATTTT. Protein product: CASSYGLADTQYF.

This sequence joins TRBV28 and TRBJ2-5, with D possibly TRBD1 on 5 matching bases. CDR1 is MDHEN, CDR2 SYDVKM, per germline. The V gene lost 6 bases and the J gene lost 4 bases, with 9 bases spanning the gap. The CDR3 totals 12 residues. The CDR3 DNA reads TGTGCCAGCAGGCAGGGTAGAGAGACCCAGTACTTC. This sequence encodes CASRQGRETQYF.

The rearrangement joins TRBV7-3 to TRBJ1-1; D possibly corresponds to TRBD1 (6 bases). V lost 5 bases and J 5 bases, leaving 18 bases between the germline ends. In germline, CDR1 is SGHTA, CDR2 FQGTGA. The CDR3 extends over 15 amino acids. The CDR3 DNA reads TGTGCCAGCAGCCCAGTTCAGGGGTCGGGTACTGAAGCTTTCTTT. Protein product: CASSPVQGSGTEAFF.

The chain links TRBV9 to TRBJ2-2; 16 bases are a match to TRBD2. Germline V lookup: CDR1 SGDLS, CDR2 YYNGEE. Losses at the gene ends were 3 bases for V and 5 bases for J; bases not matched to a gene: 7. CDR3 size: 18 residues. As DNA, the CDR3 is TGTGCCAGCAGCGGTTACCGGGGACTAGCGGGAGGGACCGGGGAGCTGTTTTTT. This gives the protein CASSGYRGLAGGTGELFF. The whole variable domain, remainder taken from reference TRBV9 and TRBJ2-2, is DSGVTQTPKHLITATGQRVTLRCSPRSGDLSVYWYQQSLDQGLQFLIQYYNGEERAKGNILERFSAQQFPDLHSELNLSSLELGDSALYFCASSGYRGLAGGTGELFFGEGSRLTVL.

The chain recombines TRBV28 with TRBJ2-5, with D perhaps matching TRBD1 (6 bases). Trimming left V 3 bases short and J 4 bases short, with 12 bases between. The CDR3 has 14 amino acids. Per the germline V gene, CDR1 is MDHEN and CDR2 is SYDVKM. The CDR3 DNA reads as TGTGCCAGCAGTTTGGGGGCGCGAATAGAGACCCAGTACTTC. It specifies CASSLGARIETQYF.

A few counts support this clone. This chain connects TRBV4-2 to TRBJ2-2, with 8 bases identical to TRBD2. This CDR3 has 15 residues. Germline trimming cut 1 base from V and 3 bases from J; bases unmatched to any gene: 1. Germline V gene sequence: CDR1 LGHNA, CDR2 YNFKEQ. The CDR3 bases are TGTGCCAGCAGCCAAGGCGGGGGGTACACCGGGGAGCTGTTTTTT. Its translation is CASSQGGGYTGELFF.

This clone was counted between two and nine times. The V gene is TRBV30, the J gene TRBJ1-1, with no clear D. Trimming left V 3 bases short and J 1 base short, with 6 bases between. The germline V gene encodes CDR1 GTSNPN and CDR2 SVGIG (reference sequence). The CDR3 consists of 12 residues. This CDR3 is CAWRESNTEAFF. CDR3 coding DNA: TGTGCCTGGAGAGAGTCGAACACTGAAGCTTTCTTT. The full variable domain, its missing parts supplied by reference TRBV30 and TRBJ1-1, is SQTIHQWPATLVQPVGSPLSLECTVEGTSNPNLYWYRQAAGRGLQLLFYSVGIGQISSEVPQNLSASRPQDRQFILSSKKLLLSDSGFYLCAWRESNTEAFFGQGTRLTVV.

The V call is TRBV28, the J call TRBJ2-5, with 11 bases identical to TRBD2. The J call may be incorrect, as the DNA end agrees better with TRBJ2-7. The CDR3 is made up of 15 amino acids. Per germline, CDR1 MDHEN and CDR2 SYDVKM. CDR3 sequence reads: CASRIAGGRSHEQYF. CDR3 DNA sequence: TGTGCCAGCAGGATAGCGGGAGGGCGTAGCCACGAGCAGTACTTC.

CDR3 DNA: TGTGCCAGCAGTGGACTCCTACAGGGGCTCGAGCAGTACTTC. It yields the protein CASSGLLQGLEQYF. The chain links TRBV6-1 to TRBJ2-5; 7 nucleotides align to TRBD1. The J call may be wrong; the DNA end is better matched by TRBJ2-7. This CDR3 comprises 14 residues. Germline values: CDR1 MNHNS, CDR2 SASEGT.

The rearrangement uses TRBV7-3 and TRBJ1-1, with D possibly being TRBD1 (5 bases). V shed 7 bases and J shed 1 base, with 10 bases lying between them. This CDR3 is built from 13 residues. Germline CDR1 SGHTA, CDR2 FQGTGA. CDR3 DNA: TGTGCCAGCAACACACAGGCGAACACTGAAGCTTTCTTT. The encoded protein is CASNTQANTEAFF.

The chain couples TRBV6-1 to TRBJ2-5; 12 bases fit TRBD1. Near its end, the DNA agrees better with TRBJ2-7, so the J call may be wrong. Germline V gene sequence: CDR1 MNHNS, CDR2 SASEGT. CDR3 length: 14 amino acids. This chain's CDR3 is CASSEPGQGAEQYF. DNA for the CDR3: TGTGCCAGCAGTGAGCCGGGACAGGGGGCCGAGCAGTACTTC.